This T cell receptor beta chain was documented in a study of human versus mouse CDR3 diversity and MHC coevolution. Study-wide background: Between roughly 5.5 x 10^6 and 1.8 x 10^7 valid reads came from each sample. Study-level findings and limits: Approximately 1.7 million TCR beta clonotypes were estimated for humans, the largest repertoire.

The germline CDR1 and CDR2 sequences are MDHEN and SYDVKM. The germline V and J ends were trimmed by 5 bases and 0 bases, with 5 bases remaining between them. CDR3 length: 13 amino acids. A note on this clone: Its antigen remains unidentified.

Libraries were prepared by immunoSEQ multiplex PCR; TCRdb keeps only in-frame clonotypes and omits some of them. The sample includes about 77,000 clones, 92% of them seen just once. The V and J genes are TRBV28 and TRBJ1-3; D gene unclear. The clonotype comes from a person aged 30-69 years in good health. Sequencing was carried out using naive CD4+ T cells from blood. Subset described: CD45RO-negative CD62L-positive naive CD4 T cells. The DNA for the CDR3 is TGTGCCAGCAGTCTAAGCTCTGGAAACACCATATATTTT. Protein: CASSLSSGNTIYF.